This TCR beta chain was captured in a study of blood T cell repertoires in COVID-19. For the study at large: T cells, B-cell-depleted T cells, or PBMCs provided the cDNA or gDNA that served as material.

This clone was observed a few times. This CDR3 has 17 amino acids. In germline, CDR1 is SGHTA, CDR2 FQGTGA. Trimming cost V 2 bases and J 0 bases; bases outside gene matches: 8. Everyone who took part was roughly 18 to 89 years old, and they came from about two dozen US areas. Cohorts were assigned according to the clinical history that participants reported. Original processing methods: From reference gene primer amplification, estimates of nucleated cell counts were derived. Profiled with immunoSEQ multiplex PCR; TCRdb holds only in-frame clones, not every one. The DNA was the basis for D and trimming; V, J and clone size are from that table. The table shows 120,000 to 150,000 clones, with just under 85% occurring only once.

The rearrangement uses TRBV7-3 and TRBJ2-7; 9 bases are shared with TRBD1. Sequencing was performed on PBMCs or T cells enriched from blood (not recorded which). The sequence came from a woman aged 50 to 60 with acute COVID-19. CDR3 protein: CASSLGTGGMTSYEQYF. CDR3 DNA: TGTGCCAGCAGCTTAGGCACAGGGGGCATGACCTCCTACGAGCAGTACTTC.